This T cell receptor beta chain is from a study of CD8+CD57+ T cells in acquired aplastic anemia. The CDR3 totals 17 residues. V shed 2 bases and J shed 0 bases, with 16 bases lying between them. The V gene's germline CDR1 is MNHEY and CDR2 SVGEGT. Genomic DNA provided the template from which TCR beta VDJ and CDR3 profiles were obtained. One entry per CDR3 protein results from TCRdb running MiXCR on the reads. The table lists around 250,000 distinct CDR3 sequences, 55% to 65% of them singletons. The table lists this clonotype with many counts. Its antigen is unidentified. General observations from the study: The study identified roughly 29 CD8+ CDR3 sequences shared by patients and controls. CD8+ Simpson's diversity showed no significant patient-control difference.

The genes are TRBV6-2 or TRBV6-3 and TRBJ1-1; possible D gene TRBD1, 6 bases. Source material: sorted CD4+, CD8+, or CD8+CD57+ T cells (not recorded which) from PBMCs. The TCR originated in a human donor with severe aplastic anemia or a healthy control (not recorded which). The CDR3 region has the DNA TGTGCCAGCAGTTACAGGGTGGACAGAACCATGAACACTGAAGCTTTCTTT. Amino acid sequence: CASSYRVDRTMNTEAFF.